A selection of T cell receptor beta chains follows, all from one sample in a study of blood T cells in healthy people across ages. One entry per CDR3 protein, called by TCRdb with MiXCR from the 5' RACE reads. Of fewer than 600,000 distinct CDR3 sequences in the sample, 27% were seen once. The same sample was also used in a study of T cells of mothers and their children.

What was sequenced was blood. The receptors originated from a boy aged 2-15 years in good health. Both conserved end residues are part of each CDR3. A D gene is named only where the DNA matches it firmly. Size is omitted from some rows. Given values are once, few, many or a class for expanded clones.

clone size,V gene,D gene,J gene,CDR3 protein,CDR3 DNA
-,TRBV6-5,-,TRBJ2-7,CASSASGAEQYF,TGTGCCAGCAGCGCCTCCGGGGCCGAGCAGTACTTC
few,TRBV7-9,-,TRBJ2-1,CASSPHGPEQFF,TGTGCCAGCAGCCCTCATGGACCTGAGCAGTTCTTC
few,TRBV4-3,-,TRBJ2-2,CASSQDGGPTLAGELFF,TGCGCTAGCAGCCAGGACGGGGGCCCGACATTGGCCGGGGAGCTGTTTTTT
-,TRBV12-3/TRBV12-4,TRBD2,TRBJ2-1,CASSSSGGAQFF,TGTGCCAGCAGCAGTAGCGGGGGGGCCCAGTTCTTC
few,TRBV5-4,TRBD1,TRBJ1-5,CASSFDREDPQHF,TGTGCCAGCAGCTTTGACAGGGAGGATCCCCAGCATTTT
-,TRBV12-3/TRBV12-4,TRBD1,TRBJ2-7,CASSLRDRVYEQYF,TGTGCCAGCAGTTTGAGGGACAGGGTCTACGAGCAGTACTTC
-,TRBV10-1,TRBD2,TRBJ2-1,CARMELPTSGNNEQFF,TGCGCCAGGATGGAACTACCGACTAGCGGGAACAATGAGCAGTTCTTC
-,TRBV5-5,-,TRBJ2-3,CASIKVIAATQYF,TGTGCCAGCATCAAAGTGATAGCTGCTACGCAGTATTTT
-,TRBV7-2,TRBD2,TRBJ2-7,CASSLRAPYTSGLEQYF,TGTGCCAGCAGCTTAAGGGCGCCCTACACTAGCGGCCTAGAGCAGTACTTC
-,TRBV28,-,TRBJ1-6,CASSFFLGQGSSPLHF,TGTGCCAGCAGTTTTTTTCTGGGGCAGGGTAGTTCACCCCTCCACTTT
-,TRBV7-3,-,TRBJ2-5,CASTCGRKKETQYF,TGTGCCAGCACATGTGGACGGAAAAAAGAGACCCAGTACTTC
few,TRBV29-1,-,TRBJ2-1,CSISRDSGEQFF,TGCAGCATCTCCCGGGACTCCGGTGAGCAGTTCTTC
many,TRBV12-3/TRBV12-4,-,TRBJ2-6,CASRWTTGANVLTF,TGTGCCAGCAGATGGACTACTGGGGCCAACGTCCTGACTTTC
-,TRBV18,-,TRBJ2-1,CASSPLDSYNEQFF,TGTGCCAGCTCGCCCCTAGACAGCTACAATGAGCAGTTCTTC
-,TRBV7-2,TRBD2,TRBJ2-5,CASSLTPSGRGETQYF,TGTGCCAGCAGCTTAACGCCTAGCGGGAGGGGGGAGACCCAGTACTTC
-,TRBV5-1,-,TRBJ2-3,CASSWRYLVDTQYF,TGCGCCAGCAGCTGGAGATACCTAGTCGATACGCAGTATTTT
-,TRBV2,TRBD1,TRBJ1-2,CASSAGTGIGYGHTF,TGTGCCAGCAGTGCAGGGACAGGGATTGGGTATGGCCACACCTTC
few,TRBV9,TRBD2,TRBJ2-1,CASSVDGRGEPNEQFF,TGTGCCAGCAGCGTAGATGGGCGGGGGGAACCCAATGAGCAGTTCTTC
-,TRBV6-6,-,TRBJ2-7,CASSSQQGHEQYF,TGTGCCAGCAGTTCCCAACAGGGACACGAGCAGTACTTC
few,TRBV21-1,-,TRBJ1-4,CASSESGQDNEKLFF,TGTGCCAGCAGCGAATCGGGACAGGATAACGAAAAACTGTTTTTT
-,TRBV25-1,-,TRBJ1-4,CASSEPPNEKLFF,TGTGCCAGCAGTGAACCTCCAAACGAAAAACTGTTTTTT
-,TRBV19,-,TRBJ2-3,CASMNGLTDTQYF,TGTGCCAGTATGAACGGTCTCACAGATACGCAGTATTTT
few,TRBV19,-,TRBJ1-1,CASSIFSGAYTEAFF,TGTGCCAGTAGTATATTCTCAGGGGCGTACACTGAAGCTTTCTTT
-,TRBV20-1,-,TRBJ1-2,CSARVGGLDYGYTF,TGCAGTGCTAGAGTCGGGGGTCTTGACTATGGCTACACCTTC
-,TRBV15,-,TRBJ1-2,CATSREAGRAYGYTF,TGTGCCACCAGCAGAGAAGCGGGCAGGGCCTATGGCTACACCTTC
-,TRBV4-3,-,TRBJ2-5,CASSQVQGMAETQYF,TGCGCCAGCAGCCAAGTGCAGGGGATGGCAGAGACCCAGTACTTC
-,TRBV9,-,TRBJ2-4,CASSGTKNIQYF,TGTGCCAGCAGCGGGACCAAAAACATTCAGTACTTC
few,TRBV10-3,-,TRBJ1-5,CAISGPGGDQPQHF,TGTGCCATCAGTGGGCCCGGGGGGGATCAGCCCCAGCATTTT
-,TRBV12-5,-,TRBJ2-7,CASGLAQPGHALEQYF,TGTGCTAGTGGTTTGGCACAACCGGGACACGCTTTGGAGCAGTACTTC
-,TRBV19,TRBD1,TRBJ2-4,CASSIYQGAGDIQYF,TGTGCCAGTAGTATCTACCAGGGGGCAGGGGACATTCAGTACTTC
-,TRBV9,-,TRBJ2-3,CASSPPPTYTDTQYF,TGTGCCAGCAGCCCTCCCCCAACCTACACAGATACGCAGTATTTT
-,TRBV7-2,-,TRBJ2-5,CASSFFGGQETQYF,TGTGCCAGCAGCTTCTTCGGCGGGCAAGAGACCCAGTACTTC
-,TRBV27,TRBD2,TRBJ2-7,CASSLGTSGPYEQYF,TGTGCCAGCAGCCTCGGGACTAGCGGACCCTACGAGCAGTACTTC
-,TRBV29-1,TRBD1,TRBJ1-2,CSVVTDRDRGAYGYTF,TGCAGCGTGGTGACAGACCGGGACAGGGGGGCCTATGGCTACACCTTC
-,TRBV27,-,TRBJ2-2,CASASRAHPGLANTGELFF,TGTGCCAGTGCCAGCAGAGCCCACCCGGGACTGGCGAACACCGGGGAGCTGTTTTTT
many,TRBV6-6,-,TRBJ2-6,CASTAGSGANVLTF,TGTGCCAGCACCGCAGGTTCTGGGGCCAACGTCCTGACTTTC
few,TRBV7-2,TRBD2,TRBJ2-6,CASSLEIAGVAGANVLTF,TGTGCCAGCAGCTTAGAGATAGCGGGAGTGGCTGGGGCCAACGTCCTGACTTTC
few,TRBV5-1,TRBD2,TRBJ2-1,CASSSRTSGTNEQFF,TGCGCCAGCAGCTCCCGGACTAGCGGCACTAATGAGCAGTTCTTC
-,TRBV11-3,-,TRBJ2-2,CASSSPLQTGELFF,TGTGCCAGCAGCTCACCCCTGCAGACCGGGGAGCTGTTTTTT
-,TRBV11-2,-,TRBJ1-5,CASSPTIYSNQPQHF,TGTGCCAGCAGCCCAACTATCTATAGCAATCAGCCCCAGCATTTT